This T cell receptor beta chain is from a study of T-cell memory formation after mild COVID-19. Each CDR3 protein is one row after TCRdb ran MiXCR on the 5' RACE reads. The sample yields some 300,000 distinct CDR3 sequences, 20% to 25% seen once. Study-level points and caveats: Certain responding clones were present in pre-infection memory, suggesting participation of cross-reactive memory. Among CD4+ contracting clones, most were CM and EM, and CD8+ ones EMRA. Contracting clones, day 15 to 85, had balanced CD4/CD8, and later expanders favored CD4+.

A single count supports this clonotype. Its specificity is unknown. The sample was PBMCs or a T cell subset sorted from them (not recorded which). The TCR was taken from a man younger than 35 who had mild COVID-19 (a few samples of this study predate the infection). Cell type and time point are not known.

The CDR3 protein is CSAPRLTSGGLTDTQYF. CDR3 bases: TGCAGTGCTCCGAGATTGACTAGCGGGGGGTTAACAGATACGCAGTATTTT. The chain uses TRBV20-1 and TRBJ2-3; 13 nucleotides line up with TRBD2. This CDR3 has 17 amino acids. Germline V gene data show CDR1 as DFQATT and CDR2 as SNEGSKA (reference sequence). Trimming at V came to 5 bases and at J to 3 bases, leaving 11 bases not matched to a gene.